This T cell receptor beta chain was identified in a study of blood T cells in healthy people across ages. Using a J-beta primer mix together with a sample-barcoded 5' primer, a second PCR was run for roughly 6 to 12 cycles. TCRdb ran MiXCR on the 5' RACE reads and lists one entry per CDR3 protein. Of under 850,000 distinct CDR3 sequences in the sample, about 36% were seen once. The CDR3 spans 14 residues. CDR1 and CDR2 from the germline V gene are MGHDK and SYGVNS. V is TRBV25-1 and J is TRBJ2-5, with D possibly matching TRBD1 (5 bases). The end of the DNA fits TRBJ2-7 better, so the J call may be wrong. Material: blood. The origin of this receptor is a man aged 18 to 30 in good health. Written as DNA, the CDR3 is TGTGCCAGCAGTGATACAGGTTTAACCTACGAGCAGTACTTC. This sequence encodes CASSDTGLTYEQYF.